This T cell receptor (beta chain) originates from a study of shared clonotypes between healthy human individuals (dated by TCRdb to 2018 to 2020). Notes on the research overall: The cohort included a few men and a couple of women between 18 and 49 years of age. For each donor, CD4 naive and CD4 memory were each given three plates, CD8 naive was given two plates, and CD8 memory was given one plate. Blood TCR repertoires of five healthy adults were deeply sequenced to estimate repertoire size and the extent of clonotype sharing between individuals. Different laboratories and diverse techniques were used to prepare libraries and sequence TCR repertoires, to increase sequencing depth and limit assay-specific biases. Per donor, leukapheresis produced somewhere between about 0.9 and 9.5 billion PBMCs.

Concerning this clone itself: Its antigen target is currently unknown. Nothing much larger sits one base from this clone, and base qualities are not available.

V is reduced by 2 bases and J by 0 bases, leaving a spacing of 12 bases between them. CDR1 is given as SGHVS and CDR2 as FNYEAQ, both from the germline V gene. The CDR3, from cysteine to phenylalanine, totals 16 residues. Only the CDR3 DNA stays, 48 bases, in frame from base 1. What the work shows at the level of the full study, not this receptor alone: Pairwise subsampling led to the expectation that sequencing depth would affect the degree of clonotype sharing among donors. Only blood was sampled, and tissue TCR repertoires likely differ from those in blood. Because the study included only a small number of donors, the genetic and exposure-history diversity represented was limited. Sharing across four donors was observed for around 5% of naive CD4, less than 4% of naive CD8, about 2.3% of memory CD4, and around 0.44% of memory CD8 clonotypes. Compared with non-shared clonotypes, clonotypes shared by all four sorted-subset donors had higher generation probabilities. Incomplete sequencing was indicated by rarefaction of sorted-subset datasets, despite the large sequencing depth. Larger estimated clonotype richness was generally found for naive subsets than for memory subsets.

The donors were healthy, HIV-negative adults who had no recently reported acute infections or vaccinations. Only Caucasian adults living in Nashville, Tennessee, USA were represented among the donors. CD4+ T cells were enriched through magnetic negative selection, after which naive cells were positively selected on CD45RA and the remaining negative fraction served as the memory subset. After blood collection by leukapheresis, PBMCs were isolated using Ficoll-Histopaque density gradient centrifugation and then cryopreserved in the vapor phase of liquid nitrogen. Analytical flow cytometry was used to check the purity and quantity of every magnetically sorted T cell population. Each sorted fraction had its genomic DNA isolated and then quantified by UV absorbance on a Nanodrop 2000c. Using the deep immunoSEQ assay, TCR CDR3 regions were amplified from genomic DNA by multiplex PCR. Extracted genomic DNA from each cell subset was distributed evenly across all wells of several immunoSEQ 96-well plates, and each plate was treated as a replicate. For sorted subsets, each replicate PCR was loaded with 200 ng genomic DNA, equivalent to about 30,000 T cell genomes. The purified libraries were quantified using a Qubit 3.0 fluorometer, sized with a Bioanalyzer 2100, and then quantified again using the KAPA Library Quantification kit. A separate single-read 150-cycle Illumina NextSeq 550 flow cell was used to sequence each immunoSEQ 96-well plate. The authors processed their data as follows. Because the immunoSEQ output included only junctional sequences and no quality scores, the filtering could not be the same as the filtering used for full-length reads. To assign V/J genes and CDR3, sequences were annotated using PyIR, a Python wrapper for IgBLAST v1.9, with IMGT germline references. Reads with weak V/J assignments (E-value above 1e-6), missing CDR3, stop codons, out-of-frame junctions, or ambiguous translated residues were removed. A V3J clonotype was defined by an identical inferred V gene, J gene, and CDR3 amino acid sequence. Percentage overlap between repertoires was computed as shared unique clonotypes divided by the size of the smaller repertoire. Three approaches were used to assess repertoire richness: RTK rarefaction, the Chao1 estimator, and Recon v2.1 estimates of unobserved clonotypes. OLGA was used to compute generation probabilities for all TCRbeta clonotypes that the gDNA method yielded from several donors. The source is immuneACCESS, and TCRdb retained only in-frame sequences with V and J called. Part of the clones is not carried over; for the studies checked, unresolved V genes explain less than half of this, and the remainder is unexplained. V and J calls plus clone size are reproduced from that table; the DNA served to infer D and trimming. For this sample there are 150,000 to 200,000 clones; about 66% appear just once. Clones ranked in the top ten supply 8% to 13% of the sample.

This TCR was recovered from a young man in good health. The chain joins TRBV7-6 to TRBJ2-3; no D gene call is confident. The source material was memory CD4+ T cells sorted from blood. The label giving this sample's cell subset or site can be read as: CD45RA-negative fraction. The base sequence is TGTGCCAGCAGCTTAAGGCCGGACGGTAGCACAGATACGCAGTATTTT. It is translated as CASSLRPDGSTDTQYF.